The rows below give T cell receptor beta chains drawn from one sample of a study of identifying expanded T cells in peripheral blood. The data were produced by immunoSEQ multiplex PCR, yet TCRdb's version contains in-frame clones alone and is incomplete. The data contain approximately 100,000 clones, approximately 88% of them seen just once; the ten biggest clones take up approximately 17%. Sequenced: blood. The receptors originated from a person between 18 and 70 years old in good health. Both conserved end residues are trimmed from each CDR3. Each record gives: clone size, V gene, CDR3 protein. The size entry is marked missing in some rows and otherwise reads once, few, many or a size class.

abundance: NA
v_gene: TRBV4-3
CDR3aa: ASSQDRGHEQY

abundance: once
v_gene: TRBV29-1
CDR3aa: SVGPKQGAST

abundance: NA
v_gene: TRBV7-8
CDR3aa: ASSLGGLGTEAF

abundance: NA
v_gene: TRBV11-2
CDR3aa: ASSWGGLVGQETQY

abundance: NA
v_gene: TRBV14
CDR3aa: ASSRPGQSSYEQY

abundance: NA
v_gene: TRBV18
CDR3aa: ASSPLGVGETQY

abundance: NA
v_gene: TRBV6-1
CDR3aa: ASREGTLRSPLH

abundance: NA
v_gene: TRBV11-3
CDR3aa: ASSPGGGELF

abundance: NA
v_gene: TRBV4-3
CDR3aa: ASSPHPPDRGNLGGQF

abundance: NA
v_gene: TRBV9
CDR3aa: ASSVGGVLYNEQF

abundance: NA
v_gene: TRBV28
CDR3aa: ASSLTGREAF

abundance: NA
v_gene: TRBV29-1
CDR3aa: SVGLSGGETQY

abundance: NA
v_gene: TRBV18
CDR3aa: ASSPPGVETQY

abundance: NA
v_gene: TRBV27
CDR3aa: ASSPTSGGRREQF

abundance: NA
v_gene: TRBV18
CDR3aa: ASSPPGQGDTGELF

abundance: NA
v_gene: TRBV7-2
CDR3aa: ASSSPGTGDSPLH

abundance: NA
v_gene: TRBV7-2
CDR3aa: ASSLGTGSNQPQH

abundance: NA
v_gene: TRBV27
CDR3aa: ASSFRSTGYTYEQY

abundance: NA
v_gene: TRBV18
CDR3aa: ASSPGRRTEAF

abundance: NA
v_gene: TRBV19
CDR3aa: ASAGLAGGEQF

abundance: few
v_gene: TRBV9
CDR3aa: ASSTTDSFDSPLH

abundance: NA
v_gene: TRBV7-2
CDR3aa: ASSRTRDSWGETQY

abundance: NA
v_gene: TRBV11-2
CDR3aa: ASTLNRGAEAF

abundance: NA
v_gene: TRBV7-6
CDR3aa: ASSPPSSLGNTEAF

abundance: NA
v_gene: TRBV27
CDR3aa: ASSSLNRAENTEAF

abundance: NA
v_gene: TRBV7-2
CDR3aa: ASSATSGGHEQY

abundance: NA
v_gene: TRBV11-2
CDR3aa: ASSTPRRILAKNIQY

abundance: few
v_gene: TRBV2
CDR3aa: ASSSQGVRNSPLH

abundance: NA
v_gene: TRBV19
CDR3aa: ASSGRGAADPYGYT

abundance: few
v_gene: TRBV6-5
CDR3aa: ASSYSGRSNTDTQY

abundance: NA
v_gene: TRBV30
CDR3aa: AWGSGGGVAEKLF

abundance: NA
v_gene: TRBV28
CDR3aa: ASFPFGTGQPQH

abundance: NA
v_gene: TRBV9
CDR3aa: ASSVGPANYEQY

abundance: once
v_gene: TRBV7-2
CDR3aa: ASSLVLREQY

abundance: NA
v_gene: TRBV7-8
CDR3aa: ASSRQGPNYGYT

abundance: NA
v_gene: TRBV19
CDR3aa: ASSMEGGARYEQY

abundance: NA
v_gene: TRBV27
CDR3aa: ASWPSGNYEQY

abundance: NA
v_gene: TRBV29-1
CDR3aa: SGVPSLAGTQY

abundance: NA
v_gene: TRBV7-2
CDR3aa: ASRIRGPQETQY

abundance: once
v_gene: TRBV2
CDR3aa: ASSEALQRQETQY

abundance: NA
v_gene: TRBV5-5
CDR3aa: ASSPGVLYNEQF

abundance: NA
v_gene: TRBV13
CDR3aa: ASSSWGLSGNTIY

abundance: NA
v_gene: TRBV18
CDR3aa: ASSPGAGETQY

abundance: NA
v_gene: TRBV11-3
CDR3aa: ASSSPTSGAETQY

abundance: once
v_gene: TRBV7-7
CDR3aa: ASRSGTGEKLF

abundance: NA
v_gene: TRBV6-5
CDR3aa: ASSYSTTGTHGYT

abundance: NA
v_gene: TRBV2
CDR3aa: ASREDATNEKLF

abundance: NA
v_gene: TRBV4-1
CDR3aa: ASSQDSGQGYGYT

abundance: few
v_gene: TRBV6-6
CDR3aa: ASSSAEKLF

abundance: NA
v_gene: TRBV13
CDR3aa: ASSSYSQGAGYEKLF

abundance: NA
v_gene: TRBV5-6
CDR3aa: ASSFGTRSYEQY

abundance: once
v_gene: TRBV6-6
CDR3aa: ASSYSSYEQY

abundance: NA
v_gene: TRBV25-1
CDR3aa: ASIGQGAFGYGYT